This TCR beta chain was identified during a study of cytomegalovirus exposure and HLA in healthy donors. Turning to the study itself: Earlier sequencing of approximately 200 million T cells yielded around 100 million unique TCR beta sequences. Study observations and caveats: Later analysis identified a missense DCLRE1C variant that was linked to TCR beta V- and J-gene trimming. Researchers left out some V segments, among them TRBV6-2 and TRBV6-3, as indistinguishable.

Trimming removed 6 bases from V and 3 bases from J; junction bases left unmatched: 18. This CDR3 comprises 18 residues. Regarding this clone: Its antigen is currently unknown.

The PCR was carried out with 60 Vbeta primers and 13 Jbeta primers. The protocol was immunoSEQ multiplex PCR, while the TCRdb copy is restricted to in-frame clones and leaves out a portion. Seen here are about 140,000 clones, roughly 82% observed once, and the top ten hold around 3%. The V gene is TRBV23-1, the J gene TRBJ2-3; TRBD2 aligns across 7 bases. TRBV23-1 qualifies as an ORF whose function is uncertain. Sequenced input: PBMCs. The clonotype comes from a young man in good health and CMV-seropositive. CDR3 region: CASSISYPTSRRTDTQYF. The CDR3 DNA reads as TGCGCCAGCAGCATCTCTTACCCGACTAGCCGGAGAACAGATACGCAGTATTTT.